This T cell receptor (beta chain) came from a study of cytomegalovirus exposure and HLA in healthy donors (dated by TCRdb to about 2017). Context from the whole study: An earlier analysis of several hundred of the donors reported approximately 300 Gb of sequence data and around 100 million unique TCR beta sequences obtained from 180 million or so T cells. Roughly five DR-DQ haplotypes were handled as single units for association and clustering, since linkage in the cohort was strong. The study combined high-throughput TCR immunosequencing, statistical association of individual TCRs with disease status, and machine learning to predict cytomegalovirus infection status. Of the 300 to 500 genotyped donors, 75% to 85% were placed in the genetic ancestry cluster associated with self-reported Caucasian donors. Typing coverage varied by locus: about 620-630 donors for A, B, C, DRB1 and DQB1; around 560 for DQA1; more than 600 for DPA1; roughly 470 for DPB1. HLA typing included class I and class II loci at four-digit resolution. The later analysis used no new phenotypic data to find candidate immune exposures, relying instead on TCR beta sequences and their occurrence across donors. Every repertoire in the discovery cohort had been generated on one and the same sequencing platform. Across 398 genotyped donors of the cohort, an average of about 250,000 unique TCR beta nucleotide sequences per donor were sequenced, and roughly 17% of those sequences were non-productive. The T cell repertoires of roughly 660 subjects were profiled by immunosequencing and related to cytomegalovirus serostatus. The study aimed to test whether cataloging public T cell receptors could reveal signatures of past pathogen exposure. To study patterns of TCR occurrence, a later analysis re-analyzed previously published TCR beta repertoires from 600 to 750 donors and added high-resolution HLA genotyping. Along with the approximately 650-subject first cohort, a separate validation cohort of over a hundred different subjects was used. An early release covering 550 to 700 HLA-typed donors comprised approximately 300 gigabases of sequencing data and around 80 million unique TCR sequences. An earlier analysis of some 500 of the donors applied high-throughput TCR beta sequencing to assess whether each TCR beta V gene segment acted as functional or pseudogenic. Donor age, sex, ethnicity and CMV serostatus were compiled together with the repertoire data. In a later genetic analysis, genome-wide SNP genotypes for about three fifths of the roughly 670 donors were used, and that subset was treated as a discovery cohort. Study-wide conclusions, independent of this receptor: A later analysis found that TCR association rates varied across HLA loci, with DRB1 alleles showing the most associated TCRs and HLA-C alleles the fewest. The study gave a list of 150 to 200 TCR beta chains associated with cytomegalovirus. A group of highly shared sequence variants was considered likely to be a technical artifact of the sequencing pipeline. Across donors, most TCR sequences were observed very rarely, whereas some public TCRs were present in many individuals. Three of the identified cytomegalovirus-associated TCR beta chains were confirmed in vitro to be specific for cytomegalovirus antigens. The authors suggested that the approach could potentially be generalized to other disease states and immunological phenotypes. The classifier was reported to diagnose cytomegalovirus status with high specificity and sensitivity in both the original and validation cohorts. According to a later analysis, most CMV-associated TCR beta chains appeared to be HLA-restricted, and the HLA associations seemed to be driven largely by CMV exposure. The only immune exposure information available for the cohort was CMV serostatus. A later genetic analysis reported fewer N-insertions in productive TCRs among donors in an Asian-associated ancestry cluster than the roughly 690-donor mean. Sequencing depth was assumed to be roughly uniform across donors in the presence/absence analyses, though that assumption may not hold. Assigning TCR associations to individual alleles was difficult when HLA alleles, especially DR and DQ, strongly co-occurred. HLA typing was unavailable for some donors at each locus, so association tests used only the typed subset. An earlier analysis of roughly 570 of the donors showed that most TCR beta V segments appeared in productive rearrangements either about 87% or about 30% of the time, which broadly matched IMGT annotations. A later analysis found that HLA-associated TCR beta chains were more clonally expanded and had lower generation probabilities than equally common non-associated chains. A later analysis reported that several top co-occurrence clusters appeared linked to parvovirus B19, influenza, CMV and Epstein-Barr virus. Specific HLA alleles were associated with 15,000 to 20,000 TCR beta sequences at a false discovery rate of 0.05 in a later analysis. Because counts were too low, fewer than 20 rarely observed V segments, including chromosome 9 orphons, were excluded from the earlier analysis of fewer than 650 of the donors. A later genetic analysis associated a missense DCLRE1C variant with V-gene and J-gene trimming of TCR beta chains, and an independent cohort replicated the association. A further reported finding was that TCR beta sequences accurately predicted the HLA-A and HLA-B alleles for most subjects in the first cohort. Linkage disequilibrium might explain the correlated functional status among segregating V segments, but an unknown experimental factor could not be excluded. Only TCR beta chains were sequenced in this cohort, and the absence of alpha or paired-chain data limited detectable features. Because the 87-base-pair reads could not distinguish some IMGT-functional V segments, including TRBV6-2 and TRBV6-3, those segments were excluded.

The cohort comprised some 700 healthy bone marrow donors. All cohort members were sampled while nominally healthy, although unrecorded immune exposures were likely present. The donor was CMV seropositive and belonged to the group of over 250 seropositive cohort members. A peripheral blood sample was provided by each donor, and peripheral blood mononuclear cells were used for TCR beta sequencing. Genomic DNA extraction from the blood cell samples was performed with the Qiagen DNeasy Blood Extraction Kit. Trimming leaves V shorter by 3 bases and J shorter by 7 bases, with the junction holding 3 bases beyond the gene matches. From the germline V gene, CDR1 is LGHNA and CDR2 is YSLEER. The CDR3 has 14 amino acids, counting the end cysteine and phenylalanine. Only CDR3 DNA is held: 42 bases, read in frame from base 1. This clone was found a few times. Its cognate antigen has yet to be identified. One base away there is no much larger clone; base qualities are not given.

Preparation of the library involved the immunoSEQ multiplex PCR assay. For the multiplex PCR, a mixture combining 60 forward primers for TCR Vbeta segments and 13 reverse primers for TCR Jbeta segments was used. A multiplex PCR assay on genomic DNA amplified the CDR3 region of rearranged TCR beta genes. On the Illumina HiSeq System, the amplified TCR beta libraries were sequenced as 87-base-pair reads. The study's processing was this. A later analysis tallied approximately 87 million unique TCR beta chains across the 666 repertoires, and around 10 million of those chains were shared by two or more donors. A nearest-neighbor algorithm error-corrected the raw reads and collapsed the reads into unique sequences, merging closely related sequences to remove PCR and sequencing errors. CDR3 sequences were aligned to IMGT reference sequences to assign V, D and J gene segments. For a sequence to be retained, a match of at least six nucleotides was required to both a V gene segment and a J gene segment. A rearrangement was called productive if the CDR3 had no stop codons and remained in frame with V and J, and every other rearrangement was called non-productive. CDR3 was defined according to IMGT convention as the region running from the second conserved V-encoded cysteine to the conserved J-encoded phenylalanine. The earlier analysis of 587 of the donors excluded any sequence lacking an unambiguous match to a single V gene segment. An earlier analysis of 587 of the donors classified V segments as functional when productive rearrangements were above 56.7% and as segregating when the standard deviation between donors was above 5%. A statistical classification framework was built to diagnose cytomegalovirus status from the catalog of TCR beta chain sequences. V and J gene assignment, in a later analysis, came from comparing TCR nucleotide sequences with IMGT/GENE-DB human TR gene sequences. The TCRdist pipeline was used in a later analysis to assign CDR3 sequences and most-parsimonious VDJ recombination scenarios. A later analysis defined each TCR beta chain by its CDR3 amino acid sequence plus V-gene family, and excluded reads lacking a unique V-gene family. In a later analysis, 450 to 600 highly shared, low-generation-probability nucleotide sequences were removed to address suspected cross-contamination and a sequencing artifact. A later analysis calculated a clonal expansion index for each public chain from normalized within-repertoire ranks of inferred template counts. In a later analysis, generation probabilities were computed using a VDJ recombination model fitted to out-of-frame rearrangements, and the results were checked against IGoR. A later analysis scored TCR-TCR, TCR-HLA and TCR-CMV co-occurrence with hypergeometric tests, applying a repertoire-size bias correction to TCR pairs. False discovery rates were estimated in a later analysis by permuting HLA or CMV assignments 20 times. In a later analysis, co-occurring TCRs were grouped with DBSCAN, and TCRdist sequence similarity was added when clustering was performed within HLA-allele-positive subsets. Co-occurrence clustering excluded repertoires with fewer than 30,000 or more than 120,000 public chains, plus five with anomalous nucleotide sharing. In TCRdb, the immuneACCESS table is reduced to in-frame sequences with V and J assigned. These tables do not hold every clone; where another copy was compared, an unresolved V gene accounts for under half, and the others remain unexplained. D and trimming were read from the DNA, whereas the V and J calls and clone size are those reported in that table. The sample table contains 150,000 to 200,000 clones; only one count was recorded for about four fifths of them. Of the sample, 3.5% to 5% falls within the top ten clones.

The chain employs TRBV4-3 and TRBJ1-4; TRBD1 agrees with 9 junctional bases. The sequence was collected from a man aged 45-60 years in good health and CMV-seropositive. What was sequenced was PBMCs. DNA sequence: TGCGCCAGCAGCCAGGGACAGGGTGGTGAAAAACTGTTTTTT. It translates to CASSQGQGGEKLFF.